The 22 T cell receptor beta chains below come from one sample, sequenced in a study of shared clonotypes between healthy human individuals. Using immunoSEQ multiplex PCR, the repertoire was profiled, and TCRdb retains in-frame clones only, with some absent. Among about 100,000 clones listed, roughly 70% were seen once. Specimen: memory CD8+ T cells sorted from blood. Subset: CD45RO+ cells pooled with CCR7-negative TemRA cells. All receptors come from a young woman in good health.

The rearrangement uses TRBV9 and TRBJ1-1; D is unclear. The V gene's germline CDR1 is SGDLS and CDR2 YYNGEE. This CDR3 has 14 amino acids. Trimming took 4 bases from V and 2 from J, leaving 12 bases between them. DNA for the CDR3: TGTGCCAGCAGCCTCTCTTGGGGTAACACTGAAGCTTTCTTT. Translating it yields CASSLSWGNTEAFF.

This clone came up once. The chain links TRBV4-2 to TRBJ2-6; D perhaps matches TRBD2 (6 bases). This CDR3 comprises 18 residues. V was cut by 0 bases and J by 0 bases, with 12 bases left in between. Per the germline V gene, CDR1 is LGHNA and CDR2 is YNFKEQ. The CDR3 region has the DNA TGTGCCAGCAGCCAAGATAAGGCGGGATTCTCTGGGGCCAACGTCCTGACTTTC. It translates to CASSQDKAGFSGANVLTF.

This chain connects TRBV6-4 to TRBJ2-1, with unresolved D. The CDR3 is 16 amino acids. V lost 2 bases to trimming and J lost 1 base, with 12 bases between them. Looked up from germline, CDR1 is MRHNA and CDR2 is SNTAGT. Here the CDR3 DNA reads TGTGCCAGCAGTGACGCTGGGGTATCATCCTACAATGAGCAGTTCTTC. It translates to CASSDAGVSSYNEQFF.

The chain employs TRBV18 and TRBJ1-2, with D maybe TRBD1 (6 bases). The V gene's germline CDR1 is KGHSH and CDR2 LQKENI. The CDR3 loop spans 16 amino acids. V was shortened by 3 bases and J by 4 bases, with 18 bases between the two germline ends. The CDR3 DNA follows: TGTGCCAGCTCACCCCTTAGGGGACATTGGGGCTATGGCTACACCTTC. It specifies CASSPLRGHWGYGYTF.

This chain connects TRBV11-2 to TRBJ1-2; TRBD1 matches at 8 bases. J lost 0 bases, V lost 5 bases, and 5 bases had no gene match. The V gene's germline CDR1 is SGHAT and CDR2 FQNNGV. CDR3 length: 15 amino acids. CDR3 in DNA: TGTGCCAGCAGCACCGCAGGGGGCCCTAACTATGGCTACACCTTC. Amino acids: CASSTAGGPNYGYTF.

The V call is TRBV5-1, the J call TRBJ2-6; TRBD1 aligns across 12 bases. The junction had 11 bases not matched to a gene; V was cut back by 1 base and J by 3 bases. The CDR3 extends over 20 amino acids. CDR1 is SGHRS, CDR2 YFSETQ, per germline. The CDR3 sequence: CASSLHTGTGGAVGANVLTF. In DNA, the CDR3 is TGCGCCAGCAGCTTGCACACCGGGACAGGGGGCGCGGTTGGGGCCAACGTCCTGACTTTC.

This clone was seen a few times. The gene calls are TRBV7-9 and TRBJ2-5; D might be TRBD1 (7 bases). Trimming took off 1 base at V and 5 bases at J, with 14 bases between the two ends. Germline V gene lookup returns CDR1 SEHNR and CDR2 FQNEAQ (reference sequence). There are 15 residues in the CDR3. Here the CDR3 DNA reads TGTGCCAGCAGCTTAGAAATGGCAGGGGGGGAGACCCAGTACTTC. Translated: CASSLEMAGGETQYF.

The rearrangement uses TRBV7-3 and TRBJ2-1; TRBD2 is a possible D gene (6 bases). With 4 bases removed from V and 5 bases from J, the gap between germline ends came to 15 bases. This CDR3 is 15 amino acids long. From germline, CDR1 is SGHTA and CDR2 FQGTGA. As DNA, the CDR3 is TGTGCCAGCAGCTCCGTGGGGGACTTAAACAATGAGCAGTTCTTC. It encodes CASSSVGDLNNEQFF. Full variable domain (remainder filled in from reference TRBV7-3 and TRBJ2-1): GAGVSQTPSNKVTEKGKYVELRCDPISGHTALYWYRQSLGQGPEFLIYFQGTGAADDSGLPNDRFFAVRPEGSVSTLKIQRTERGDSAVYLCASSSVGDLNNEQFFGPGTRLTVL.

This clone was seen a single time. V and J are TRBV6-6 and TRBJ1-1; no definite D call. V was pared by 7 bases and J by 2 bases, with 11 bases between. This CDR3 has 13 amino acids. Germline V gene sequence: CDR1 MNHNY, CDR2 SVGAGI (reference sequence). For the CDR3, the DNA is TGTGCCAGCACGGCTACCGAAAACACTGAAGCTTTCTTT. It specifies CASTATENTEAFF.

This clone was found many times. As DNA, the CDR3 is TGTGCCAGTAGTCCCCGAGCTAGCGGGAGGGATGAGCAGTACTTC. It codes for CASSPRASGRDEQYF. The chain uses TRBV19 and TRBJ2-7; 12 bases are a match to TRBD2. The V and J ends lost 5 bases and 7 bases, in that order; junction bases with no gene match: 9. CDR1 and CDR2 from the germline V gene are LNHDA and SQIVND (reference sequence). The CDR3 has 15 residues. Full variable domain (rest looked up from reference TRBV19 and TRBJ2-7): DGGITQSPKYLFRKEGQNVTLSCEQNLNHDAMYWYRQDPGQGLRLIYYSQIVNDFQKGDIAEGYSVSREKKESFPLTVTSAQKNPTAFYLCASSPRASGRDEQYFGPGTRLTVT.

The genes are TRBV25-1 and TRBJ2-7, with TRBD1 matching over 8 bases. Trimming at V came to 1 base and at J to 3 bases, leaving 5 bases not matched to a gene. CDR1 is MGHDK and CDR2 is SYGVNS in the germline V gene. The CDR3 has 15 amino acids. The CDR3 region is CASSESGTGGYEQYF. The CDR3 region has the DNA TGTGCCAGCAGTGAATCGGGGACAGGAGGCTACGAGCAGTACTTC.

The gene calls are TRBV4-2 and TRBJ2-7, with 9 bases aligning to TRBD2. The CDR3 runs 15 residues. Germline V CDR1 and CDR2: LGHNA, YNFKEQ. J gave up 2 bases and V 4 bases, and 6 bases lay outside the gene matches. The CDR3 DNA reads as TGTGCCAGCAGCCCCAAGGCGGGAGGGGCCTACGAGCAGTACTTC. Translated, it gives CASSPKAGGAYEQYF.

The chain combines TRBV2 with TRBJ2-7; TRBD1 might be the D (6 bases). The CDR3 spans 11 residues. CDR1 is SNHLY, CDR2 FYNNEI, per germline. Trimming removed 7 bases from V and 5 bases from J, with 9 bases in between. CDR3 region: CASKQGDEQYF. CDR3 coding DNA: TGTGCCAGCAAACAGGGAGACGAGCAGTACTTC.

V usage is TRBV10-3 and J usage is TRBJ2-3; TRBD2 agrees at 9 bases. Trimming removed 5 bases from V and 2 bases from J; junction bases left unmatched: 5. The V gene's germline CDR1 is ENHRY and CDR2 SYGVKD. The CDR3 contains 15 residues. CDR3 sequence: CAISLLAGITDTQYF. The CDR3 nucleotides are TGTGCCATCAGTTTACTAGCGGGTATCACAGATACGCAGTATTTT.

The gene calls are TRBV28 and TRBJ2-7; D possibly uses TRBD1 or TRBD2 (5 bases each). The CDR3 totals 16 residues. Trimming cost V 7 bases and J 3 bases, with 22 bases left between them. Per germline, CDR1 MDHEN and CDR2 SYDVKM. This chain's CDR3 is CASKDSTHRGIYEQYF. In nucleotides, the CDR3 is TGTGCCAGCAAAGACAGTACTCACCGAGGGATCTACGAGCAGTACTTC.

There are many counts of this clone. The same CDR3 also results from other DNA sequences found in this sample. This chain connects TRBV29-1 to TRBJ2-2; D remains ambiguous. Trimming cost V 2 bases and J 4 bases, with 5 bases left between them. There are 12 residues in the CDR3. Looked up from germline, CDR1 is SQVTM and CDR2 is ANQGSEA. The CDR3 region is CSVERTTGELFF. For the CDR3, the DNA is TGCAGCGTTGAAAGGACCACCGGGGAGCTGTTTTTT.

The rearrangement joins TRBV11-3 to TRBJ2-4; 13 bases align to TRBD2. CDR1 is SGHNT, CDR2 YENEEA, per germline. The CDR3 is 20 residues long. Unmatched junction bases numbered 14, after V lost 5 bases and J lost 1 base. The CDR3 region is CASSPRTSGSGEWAKNIQYF. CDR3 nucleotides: TGTGCCAGCAGCCCCCGGACTAGCGGGAGTGGGGAGTGGGCCAAAAACATTCAGTACTTC.

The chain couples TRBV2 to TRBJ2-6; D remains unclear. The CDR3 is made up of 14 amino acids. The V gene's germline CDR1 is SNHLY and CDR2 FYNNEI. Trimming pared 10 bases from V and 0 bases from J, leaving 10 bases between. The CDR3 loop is CATPVDSGANVLTF. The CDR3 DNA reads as TGTGCCACCCCCGTGGACTCTGGGGCCAACGTCCTGACTTTC.

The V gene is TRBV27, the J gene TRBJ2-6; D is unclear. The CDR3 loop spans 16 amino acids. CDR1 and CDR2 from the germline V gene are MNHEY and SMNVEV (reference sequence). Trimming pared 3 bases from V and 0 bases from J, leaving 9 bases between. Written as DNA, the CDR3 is TGTGCCAGCAGTTTCCGACTGACCTCTGGGGCCAACGTCCTGACTTTC. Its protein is CASSFRLTSGANVLTF.

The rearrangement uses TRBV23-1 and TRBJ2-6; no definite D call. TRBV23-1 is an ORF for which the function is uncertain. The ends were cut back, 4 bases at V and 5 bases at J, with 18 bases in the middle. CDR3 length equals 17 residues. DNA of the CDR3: TGCGCCAGCAGTCCGCTGGAGCAACAAAGTCGGGCCAACGTCCTGACTTTC. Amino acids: CASSPLEQQSRANVLTF.

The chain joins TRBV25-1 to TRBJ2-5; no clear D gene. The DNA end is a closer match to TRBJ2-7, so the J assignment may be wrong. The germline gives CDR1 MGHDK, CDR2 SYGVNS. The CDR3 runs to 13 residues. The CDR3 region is CASSEKSSYEQYF. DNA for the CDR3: TGTGCCAGCAGTGAAAAGAGCTCCTACGAGCAGTACTTC.

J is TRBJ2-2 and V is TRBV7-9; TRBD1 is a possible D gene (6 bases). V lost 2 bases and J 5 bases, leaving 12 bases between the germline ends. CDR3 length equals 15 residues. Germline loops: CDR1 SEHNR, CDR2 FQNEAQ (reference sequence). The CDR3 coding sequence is TGTGCCAGCAGCTTAAACAGGGACCTAACCGGGGAGCTGTTTTTT. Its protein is CASSLNRDLTGELFF.